These 3 T cell receptor beta chains were sequenced from one sample in a study of shared clonotypes between healthy human individuals. Using immunoSEQ multiplex PCR, the repertoire was profiled, and TCRdb retains in-frame clones only, with some absent. This sample has about 2.1 million clones; 85% to 95% occur once, and the top ten carry 1.5% to 2%. Naive-designated CD8 cells lacked CD45RO, were positively enriched for CCR7, and omitted terminally differentiated effector memory CD45RA+ cells. Sequenced sample: naive CD8+ T cells from PBMCs. These receptors all stem from a man aged 18 to 29 in good health. Some clones in this sample may be carry-over from other donors' samples.

The chain couples TRBV4-1 to TRBJ2-1; unclear D gene. CDR3 length equals 13 residues. Germline V gene lookup returns CDR1 MGHRA and CDR2 YSYEKL. Trimming took off 3 bases at V and 6 bases at J, with 9 bases between the two ends. CDR3 residues: CASSHEPGNEQFF. The CDR3 DNA reads TGCGCCAGCAGCCACGAACCGGGCAATGAGCAGTTCTTC.

Concerning this clone: Germline and junction disagree at one end, which may indicate a read error. CDR3 DNA: TGTGCCAGCAGCTTAGAGGCAGGGTTTCCAAACTTC. Translated, it gives CASSLEAGFPNF. This chain joins TRBV7-9 and TRBJ2-7; D might be TRBD1 (5 bases). Germline CDR1 SEHNR, CDR2 FQNEAQ (reference sequence). The CDR3 has 12 residues.

A note on this clone: The same CDR3 arises from other DNA sequences in this sample as well. The J gene is TRBJ2-3, the V gene TRBV28, with 7 nucleotides matching TRBD1. Germline V lookup: CDR1 MDHEN, CDR2 SYDVKM. The CDR3 loop spans 14 amino acids. Unmatched junction bases numbered 3, after V lost 2 bases and J lost 4 bases. The CDR3 is CASSLTGESDTQYF. The CDR3 DNA sequence: TGTGCCAGCAGTTTAACAGGGGAGTCAGATACGCAGTATTTT.